This T cell receptor beta chain emerged from a study of T-cell reconstitution after alpha-beta-depleted transplantation in children. Researchers prepared the TCRbeta library using unique molecular identifiers, the study reports. TCRdb reprocessed the PCR reads with MiXCR, giving one entry per CDR3 protein. The sample gives about 500,000 distinct CDR3 sequences, 32% of which show up once; 2% to 2.5% is in the top ten. The germline V gene encodes CDR1 KGHSH and CDR2 LQKENI. CDR3 size: 16 residues. Trimming removed 4 bases from V and 5 bases from J; junction bases left unmatched: 8. This clonotype was seen a handful of times.

The chain carries TRBV18 and TRBJ2-1; TRBD2 matches at 10 bases. Sample: PBMCs from the stem cell graft donor, taken from the stem cell graft. The receptor was isolated from a human donor who donated a stem cell graft to a child with aplastic anemia. The CDR3 DNA follows: TGTGCCAGCTCACTGGCGAGGCTAGCGGGAGACAATGAGCAGTTCTTC. The encoded protein is CASSLARLAGDNEQFF.